This T cell receptor (beta chain) was obtained from a study of lymphopenia after photon versus proton radiotherapy. General study results and limits: Better survival with proton therapy was suggested as possible, not demonstrated. Photon-treated patients lost naive T cells and TCR diversity; proton-treated stayed stable.

The protocol was immunoSEQ multiplex PCR, while the TCRdb copy is restricted to in-frame clones and leaves out a portion. The table shows 35,000 to 50,000 clones, with around 90% occurring only once. Germline V gene lookup returns CDR1 SGHVS and CDR2 FNYEAQ. The CDR3 is made up of 16 amino acids. The germline V and J ends were trimmed by 5 bases and 2 bases, with 17 bases remaining between them. Concerning this clone itself: The antigen remains undetermined.

The V and J genes are TRBV7-6 and TRBJ2-3, with TRBD2 as a possible D gene (6 bases). The sample was peripheral blood, taken from a patient treated with photon-based radiotherapy. This TCR was sampled from a man in his sixties with cholangiocarcinoma. CDR3 in amino acids: CASSPDLRGNTDTQYF. In DNA form, the CDR3 reads TGTGCCAGCAGCCCCGATTTACGGGGGAACACAGATACGCAGTATTTT.